The rows below give T cell receptor beta chains drawn from one sample of a study of cytomegalovirus exposure and HLA in healthy donors. Using immunoSEQ multiplex PCR, the repertoire was profiled, and TCRdb retains in-frame clones only, with some absent. The data contain 180,000 or so clones, 82% of them singletons. Sequenced material: PBMCs. The receptor source for this set is a boy aged 2 to 10 in good health and CMV-seronegative. CDR3s include the opening cysteine and the closing phenylalanine or tryptophan. A D gene is named only where the DNA matches it firmly. Only some rows state a clone size, as once, few, many or a class for expanded clones.

j_gene	d_gene	abundance	v_gene	CDR3aa	CDR3nt
TRBJ1-3	TRBD1	NA	TRBV4-2	CASSQDRARIAYF	TGTGCCAGCAGCCAGGACAGGGCCCGCATTGCGTATTTT
TRBJ2-1	NA	NA	TRBV7-3	CASSLNGNYNEQFF	TGTGCCAGCAGCTTAAACGGTAACTACAATGAGCAGTTCTTC
TRBJ2-1	NA	NA	TRBV2	CASSEEQGGWDEQFF	TGTGCCAGCAGTGAAGAACAGGGTGGGTGGGATGAGCAGTTCTTC
TRBJ2-1	TRBD2	NA	TRBV19	CASRARGGSDEQFF	TGTGCCAGCCGCGCTCGGGGGGGATCTGATGAGCAGTTCTTC
TRBJ1-1	NA	NA	TRBV7-2	CASSRYLGGANTEAFF	TGTGCCAGCAGCAGATATTTGGGGGGGGCGAACACTGAAGCTTTCTTT
TRBJ2-7	TRBD1	NA	TRBV7-6	CASSLGQGTYEQYF	TGTGCCAGCAGCTTGGGACAGGGAACCTACGAGCAGTACTTC
TRBJ1-1	NA	NA	TRBV19	CASSIGGIEAFF	TGTGCCAGTAGTATAGGCGGCATTGAAGCTTTCTTT
TRBJ2-2	TRBD2	NA	TRBV5-1	CASSLVGLAGTGELFF	TGCGCCAGCAGCTTGGTCGGACTAGCGGGCACCGGGGAGCTGTTTTTT
TRBJ2-5	NA	NA	TRBV15	CATSQFSGPGETQYF	TGTGCCACCAGCCAATTTAGCGGTCCGGGGGAGACCCAGTACTTC
TRBJ2-5	TRBD2	NA	TRBV11-2	CASSARGGSETQYF	TGTGCCAGCAGCGCCCGGGGGGGTTCAGAGACCCAGTACTTC
TRBJ2-1	NA	NA	TRBV5-8	CASSLGELSNEQFF	TGTGCCAGCAGCCTGGGCGAGCTGTCCAATGAGCAGTTCTTC
TRBJ1-4	NA	NA	TRBV6-6	CASGDTSVTANEKLFF	TGTGCCAGCGGGGACACCTCCGTAACCGCTAATGAAAAACTGTTTTTT
TRBJ2-1	TRBD2	NA	TRBV27	CASSPFSGVYNEQFF	TGTGCCAGCAGTCCCTTTAGCGGGGTCTACAATGAGCAGTTCTTC
TRBJ1-1	NA	NA	TRBV7-2	CASSSFAEAFF	TGTGCCAGCAGCTCATTTGCTGAAGCTTTCTTT
TRBJ2-7	TRBD1	few	TRBV5-6	CASSKRDSRYEQYF	TGTGCCAGCAGCAAGAGGGACAGCCGCTACGAGCAGTACTTC
TRBJ2-1	TRBD2	few	TRBV7-6	CASSPLAESPKNEQFF	TGTGCCAGCAGCCCACTAGCGGAGTCCCCGAAGAATGAGCAGTTCTTC
TRBJ2-1	NA	NA	TRBV29-1	CSAARVNEQFF	TGCAGCGCTGCGCGTGTCAATGAGCAGTTCTTC
TRBJ2-7	TRBD1	NA	TRBV11-1	CASSSLLGTGGDVHEQYF	TGTGCCAGCAGCTCCCTGCTTGGGACAGGGGGCGACGTGCACGAGCAGTACTTC
TRBJ2-6	TRBD1	NA	TRBV7-6	CASTGTVGANVLTF	TGTGCCAGCACCGGGACAGTTGGGGCCAACGTCCTGACTTTC
TRBJ2-7	NA	few	TRBV30	CAWREDYEQYF	TGTGCCTGGAGGGAGGACTACGAGCAGTACTTC
TRBJ2-2	TRBD1	NA	TRBV4-3	CASSQVPLGQSTGELFF	TGCGCCAGCAGCCAAGTACCCTTGGGACAGAGCACCGGGGAGCTGTTTTTT
TRBJ2-1	TRBD2	NA	TRBV5-6	CASNLYPGTSGKDEQFF	TGTGCCAGCAACCTATACCCCGGGACTAGCGGGAAAGATGAGCAGTTCTTC
TRBJ2-7	NA	NA	TRBV6-5	CASRKPGLDEQYF	TGTGCCAGCCGGAAGCCGGGTCTCGACGAGCAGTACTTC
TRBJ2-4	TRBD2	NA	TRBV5-1	CASSFPGLEGGKNIQYF	TGCGCCAGCAGCTTCCCGGGACTAGAAGGGGGCAAAAACATTCAGTACTTC
TRBJ2-7	NA	NA	TRBV27	CASSRRGLDEQYF	TGTGCCAGCAGTCGCAGGGGTCTGGACGAGCAGTACTTC
TRBJ2-3	NA	NA	TRBV18	CASSPPFTDTQYF	TGTGCCAGCTCACCCCCCTTCACAGATACGCAGTATTTT
TRBJ2-5	TRBD2	NA	TRBV18	CASSPPSGGIGRETQYF	TGTGCCAGCTCACCACCTAGCGGGGGCATCGGAAGGGAGACCCAGTACTTC
TRBJ2-3	NA	NA	TRBV5-1	CASSLGTGVPAADTQYF	TGCGCCAGCAGCTTGGGCACAGGAGTACCCGCGGCAGATACGCAGTATTTT
TRBJ2-1	TRBD1	few	TRBV7-2	CASSNGGVTGGEFF	TGTGCCAGCAGCAATGGAGGGGTGACAGGGGGCGAATTCTTC
TRBJ1-3	TRBD1	NA	TRBV5-6	CASSLGTGRNTIYF	TGTGCCAGCAGCTTGGGGACAGGGAGAAACACCATATATTTT
TRBJ1-2	NA	few	TRBV19	CASSTNREVTGYTF	TGTGCCAGTAGTACGAACCGGGAGGTTACTGGCTACACCTTC
TRBJ2-2	TRBD2	NA	TRBV9	CASSGAGGNTGELFF	TGTGCCAGCAGCGGAGCGGGGGGGAACACCGGGGAGCTGTTTTTT
TRBJ1-5	NA	NA	TRBV6-1	CASKVGGGPQPQHF	TGTGCCAGCAAGGTCGGCGGGGGCCCTCAGCCCCAGCATTTT
TRBJ1-1	NA	NA	TRBV7-8	CASSLDPRVNTEAFF	TGTGCCAGCAGCTTAGATCCCAGGGTGAACACTGAAGCTTTCTTT
TRBJ1-5	TRBD1	NA	TRBV27	CASSLRQGNQPQHF	TGTGCCAGCAGTTTGCGACAGGGGAATCAGCCCCAGCATTTT
TRBJ2-2	TRBD1	NA	TRBV5-4	CASSPDRDGTGELFF	TGTGCCAGCAGCCCCGACAGGGATGGCACCGGGGAGCTGTTTTTT
TRBJ2-7	TRBD2	NA	TRBV4-2	CASSQAVLAGGRYEQYF	TGTGCCAGCAGCCAGGCTGTTCTAGCGGGGGGGAGGTACGAGCAGTACTTC
TRBJ2-7	TRBD1	NA	TRBV5-6	CASSSRDRLFYEQYF	TGTGCCAGCAGCTCCCGGGACAGGTTATTCTACGAGCAGTACTTC